This T cell receptor (beta chain) was recovered during a study of neoadjuvant anti-PD-1 for oral cavity cancer. Overall study context: Patients without progression got a fourth dose around day 43.

Time point defined: after neoadjuvant nivolumab, at surgical resection. Patients had newly diagnosed, untreated stage II-IVA oral cavity squamous cell carcinoma. PBMCs were not maintained or expanded in culture before analysis. Some clones are missing from TCRdb's copy, which holds only in-frame ones; the method was immunoSEQ multiplex PCR. The sample holds 13,000 to 15,000 clones, about 77% seen once. Trimming left V 7 bases short and J 6 bases short, with 16 bases between. The CDR3 is 13 residues long. CDR1 and CDR2 from the germline V gene are MNHEY and SMNVEV (reference sequence). The sample here was PBMCs, taken after nivolumab (anti-PD-1) treatment. The TCR originated in a person aged 40 to 85 with oral cavity squamous cell carcinoma. The gene calls are TRBV27 and TRBJ2-7; tentative D call: TRBD2 (6 bases). The CDR3 loop is CASKGAGTGEQYF. The CDR3 coding sequence is TGTGCCAGCAAAGGTGCGGGAACAGGCGAGCAGTACTTC.